This passage covers 31 T cell receptor beta chains from one sample sequenced in a study of cytomegalovirus exposure and HLA in healthy donors. In the PCR, 60 Vbeta and 13 Jbeta primers were used. Sequenced by immunoSEQ multiplex PCR; TCRdb stores in-frame clones only, minus some. The sample gives about 170,000 clones, more than 70% of which show up once; around 0.41% is in the top ten. The sequencing input was PBMCs. These receptors came from a boy between 2 and 10 years old in good health and CMV-seronegative.

This sequence joins TRBV6-5 and TRBJ2-7; no reliable D call. The V end lost 2 bases, the J end lost 0 bases, and 8 bases lay between the germline ends. Per germline, CDR1 MNHEY and CDR2 SVGAGI. The CDR3 loop spans 14 amino acids. The CDR3 is CASSYHSRSYEQYF. CDR3 DNA sequence: TGTGCCAGCAGTTACCACAGTCGCTCCTACGAGCAGTACTTC.

This CDR3 reads CASSLRGTGVLAEAFF. The CDR3, as DNA: TGTGCCAGCAGTTTAAGAGGGACAGGGGTTCTGGCTGAAGCTTTCTTT. This chain joins TRBV28 and TRBJ1-1, with 10 nucleotides matching TRBD1. From germline, CDR1 is MDHEN and CDR2 SYDVKM. The CDR3 is made up of 16 amino acids. The ends lost 2 bases at V and 6 bases at J; junction bases unmatched: 9.

The rearrangement uses TRBV7-2 and TRBJ1-2; D gene ambiguous. The V end lost 5 bases, the J end lost 3 bases, and 16 bases lay between the germline ends. Germline values: CDR1 SGHTA, CDR2 FQGNSA. The CDR3 totals 15 residues. The CDR3 DNA follows: TGTGCCAGCAGCCAAGGACGGCAGCGGGACTATGGCTACACCTTC. It translates to CASSQGRQRDYGYTF.

The chain links TRBV10-3 to TRBJ1-2, with D maybe TRBD1 (5 bases). CDR1 and CDR2 from the germline V gene are ENHRY and SYGVKD. The CDR3 has 15 residues. V lost 5 bases and J lost 2, with 15 bases in between. CDR3 in DNA: TGTGCCATCAGTAGACAGCTAACCGAGAACTATGGCTACACCTTC. Translation: CAISRQLTENYGYTF.

This chain connects TRBV10-3 to TRBJ2-5; perhaps TRBD2 as D (5 bases). In germline, CDR1 is ENHRY, CDR2 SYGVKD. Trimming removed 2 bases at V and 4 bases at J, with 14 bases between. The CDR3 covers 15 residues. The CDR3 sequence: CAISEGLASGETQYF. In nucleotides, the CDR3 is TGTGCCATCAGTGAGGGGCTAGCATCAGGAGAGACCCAGTACTTC.

The V and J genes are TRBV5-1 and TRBJ1-2, with 11 nucleotides matching TRBD1. CDR1 and CDR2 (germline): SGHRS, YFSETQ. V shed 4 bases, J shed 4 bases, and the junction held 6 bases outside the gene matches. This CDR3 is 15 amino acids long. This CDR3 reads CASSTDRGLSYGYTF. DNA of the CDR3: TGCGCCAGCAGCACGGACAGGGGGCTAAGCTATGGCTACACCTTC.

The V and J genes are TRBV5-4 and TRBJ2-1, with 11 positions matching TRBD1. V dropped 0 bases and J dropped 3; count of bases not matched to a gene: 5. The CDR3 is 17 amino acids. Germline values: CDR1 SGHNT, CDR2 YYREEE (reference sequence). The CDR3 here is CASSLAPGQGGYNEQFF. In nucleotides, the CDR3 is TGTGCCAGCAGCTTGGCCCCGGGACAGGGGGGCTACAATGAGCAGTTCTTC. Complete variable domain (other parts from reference TRBV5-4 and TRBJ2-1): ETGVTQSPTHLIKTRGQQVTLRCSSQSGHNTVSWYQQALGQGPQFIFQYYREEENGRGNFPPRFSGLQFPNYSSELNVNALELDDSALYLCASSLAPGQGGYNEQFFGPGTRLTVL.

V usage is TRBV5-6 and J usage is TRBJ2-1, with TRBD2 matching 9 bases. The V gene's germline CDR1 is SGHDT and CDR2 YYEEEE. CDR3 length: 14 amino acids. J was trimmed by 4 bases and V by 5 bases; bases with no gene match: 4. CDR3 protein: CASSPGLAYNEQFF. The DNA of the CDR3 is TGTGCCAGCAGTCCGGGACTAGCATACAATGAGCAGTTCTTC. The full variable domain, its missing parts supplied by reference TRBV5-6 and TRBJ2-1, is DAGVTQSPTHLIKTRGQQVTLRCSPKSGHDTVSWYQQALGQGPQFIFQYYEEEERQRGNFPDRFSGHQFPNYSSELNVNALLLGDSALYLCASSPGLAYNEQFFGPGTRLTVL.

V gene TRBV19 combines with J gene TRBJ2-3, with no clear D. Germline lookup yields CDR1 LNHDA and CDR2 SQIVND (reference sequence). The CDR3 length is 13 residues. Trimming removed 5 bases from V and 5 bases from J, with 11 bases in between. The CDR3 here is CASSPLVGDTQYF. The CDR3 DNA reads as TGTGCCAGTAGTCCGTTGGTCGGAGATACGCAGTATTTT.

This chain uses TRBV6-1 with TRBJ2-5; the match to TRBD2 covers 14 bases. V shed 4 bases, J shed 5 bases, and the junction held 6 bases outside the gene matches. This CDR3 has 16 amino acids. Germline V gene data show CDR1 as MNHNS and CDR2 as SASEGT. In DNA, the CDR3 is TGTGCCAGCAGTGTCGGGACTAGCGGGAGACGGGAGACCCAGTACTTC. Translating it yields CASSVGTSGRRETQYF.

The chain has TRBV6-5 and TRBJ2-5; tentative D call: TRBD2 (6 bases). The J call may not be correct, given that the DNA end is closer to TRBJ2-7. The CDR3 covers 14 residues. Germline loops: CDR1 MNHEY, CDR2 SVGAGI. The CDR3 reads CASRETRSSYEQYF. As DNA, the CDR3 is TGTGCCAGCAGGGAGACTAGAAGCTCCTACGAGCAGTACTTC.

The chain employs TRBV10-3 and TRBJ2-1; tentatively, D is TRBD2 (6 bases). Germline lookup yields CDR1 ENHRY and CDR2 SYGVKD. Trimming cost V 3 bases and J 1 base, with 10 bases left between them. The CDR3 runs 15 residues. The CDR3 DNA follows: TGTGCCATCAGTGATCTAGCGCCGTCCTACAATGAGCAGTTCTTC. Its protein is CAISDLAPSYNEQFF.

V gene TRBV14 combines with J gene TRBJ2-1; 11 nucleotides match TRBD2. The V segment lost 4 bases and the J segment 0 bases; nucleotides outside the gene matches: 8. The CDR3 spans 18 residues. Germline values: CDR1 SGHDN, CDR2 FVKESK. The DNA for the CDR3 is TGTGCCAGCAGCCCCCTAACTAGCGGGAGTATCTCCTACAATGAGCAGTTCTTC. Its protein is CASSPLTSGSISYNEQFF. Full variable domain (outside the CDR3, taken from reference TRBV14 and TRBJ2-1): EAGVTQFPSHSVIEKGQTVTLRCDPISGHDNLYWYRRVMGKEIKFLLHFVKESKQDESGMPNNRFLAERTGGTYSTLKVQPAELEDSGVYFCASSPLTSGSISYNEQFFGPGTRLTVL.

The chain employs TRBV28 and TRBJ2-3; TRBD1 might be the D (5 bases). This CDR3 is 12 amino acids long. With 5 bases removed from V and 14 bases from J, the gap between germline ends came to 17 bases. Germline V gives CDR1 MDHEN, CDR2 SYDVKM. The CDR3 region is CASSTTGLTMYF. DNA for the CDR3: TGTGCCAGCAGTACCACAGGATTGACGATGTATTTT.

The chain uses TRBV9 and TRBJ1-3; possibly TRBD1 for D (5 bases). Trimming removed 2 bases at V and 0 bases at J, with 15 bases between. The CDR3 consists of 17 residues. Germline V gene lookup returns CDR1 SGDLS and CDR2 YYNGEE. This CDR3 reads CASSVRDGGTSGNTIYF. The CDR3 DNA sequence: TGTGCCAGCAGCGTCAGGGACGGGGGGACCTCTGGAAACACCATATATTTT.

This CDR3 is CASSPPDQGYTEAFF. The CDR3 DNA is TGTGCCAGCTCACCACCGGACCAGGGTTACACTGAAGCTTTCTTT. The genes are TRBV18 and TRBJ1-1; D may be TRBD1 (5 bases). The CDR3 covers 15 residues. The germline gives CDR1 KGHSH, CDR2 LQKENI. The V end was cut by 0 bases, the J end by 3 bases, with 11 bases between.

V and J are TRBV5-4 and TRBJ2-7, with D maybe TRBD2 (6 bases). Trimming cost V 2 bases and J 3 bases, with 12 bases left between them. The CDR3 consists of 14 residues. The germline CDR1 and CDR2 sequences are SGHNT and YYREEE (reference sequence). CDR3: CASSLGTSDYEQYF. The CDR3 DNA sequence: TGTGCCAGCAGCTTAGGGACTTCCGACTACGAGCAGTACTTC.

This CDR3 is CASSRLGDYGYTF. In DNA form, the CDR3 reads TGTGCCAGCTCCCGGTTAGGGGACTATGGCTACACCTTC. This chain joins TRBV6-5 and TRBJ1-2, with TRBD1 as a possible D gene (5 bases). V lost 8 bases to trimming and J lost 3 bases, with 13 bases between them. The CDR3 extends over 13 amino acids. Germline-derived CDR1 and CDR2 are MNHEY and SVGAGI.

The chain recombines TRBV23-1 with TRBJ2-2; 7 positions agree with TRBD1. TRBV23-1 is treated as an ORF (open reading frame) with a function not yet certain. The CDR3 runs to 15 residues. V gave up 9 bases and J gave up 4 bases; unmatched junction bases: 11. Here the CDR3 DNA reads TGCGCCAGGGCTGGAGGACAGGAAGGCACCGGGGAGCTGTTTTTT. As protein: CARAGGQEGTGELFF.

The chain has TRBV10-3 and TRBJ2-1, with 12 bases fitting TRBD2. V was clipped by 3 bases and J by 0 bases; unmatched bases: 3. The CDR3 is made up of 17 amino acids. Germline-derived CDR1 and CDR2 are ENHRY and SYGVKD. DNA for the CDR3: TGTGCCATCAGTGATCTAGCGGGAGGGTCCTCCTACAATGAGCAGTTCTTC. This codes for CAISDLAGGSSYNEQFF.

The V gene is TRBV5-4, the J gene TRBJ1-2; no clear D. The CDR3 runs 13 residues. The germline gives CDR1 SGHNT, CDR2 YYREEE (reference sequence). V lost 3 bases and J 4 bases, leaving 10 bases between the germline ends. CDR3 nucleotides: TGTGCCAGCAGCTCCCGGGATTCCTATGGCTACACCTTC. Its translation: CASSSRDSYGYTF.

Concerning this clone itself: The same CDR3 arises from other DNA sequences in this sample as well. This chain joins TRBV2 and TRBJ2-6; 14 bases are a match to TRBD2. V gave up 4 bases and J gave up 2 bases; unmatched junction bases: 4. Germline CDR1 SNHLY, CDR2 FYNNEI. This CDR3 is 18 amino acids long. DNA of the CDR3: TGTGCCAGCAGTGGCGGGGGACTAGCGGGAGCTGGGGCCAACGTCCTGACTTTC. Its protein is CASSGGGLAGAGANVLTF. The entire variable domain, with the rest obtained from reference TRBV2 and TRBJ2-6, is as follows: EPEVTQTPSHQVTQMGQEVILRCVPISNHLYFYWYRQILGQKVEFLVSFYNNEISEKSEIFDDQFSVERPDGSNFTLKIRSTKLEDSAMYFCASSGGGLAGAGANVLTFGAGSRLTVL.

V and J are TRBV7-9 and TRBJ2-1, with TRBD1 matching 7 bases. Germline V lookup: CDR1 SEHNR, CDR2 FQNEAQ (reference sequence). J lost 12 bases, V lost 5 bases, and 4 bases had no gene match. CDR3 length: 11 amino acids. The CDR3 DNA reads TGTGCCAGCAGCCGACGGGACAGGCAGTTCTTC. This translates into CASSRRDRQFF. Combining the CDR3 with reference TRBV7-9 and TRBJ2-1 gives the whole variable domain DTGVSQNPRHKITKRGQNVTFRCDPISEHNRLYWYRQTLGQGPEFLTYFQNEAQLEKSRLLSDRFSAERPKGSFSTLEIQRTEQGDSAMYLCASSRRDRQFFGPGTRLTVL.

The chain recombines TRBV5-1 with TRBJ2-7; 7 nucleotides align to TRBD1. After removal of 5 bases from V and 4 bases from J, the junction contained 12 bases not matched to a gene. CDR1 and CDR2 from the germline V gene are SGHRS and YFSETQ. The CDR3 has 15 amino acids. In nucleotides, the CDR3 is TGCGCCAGCAGAACGTTTCCGGGACAGCAGTACGAGCAGTACTTC. Translated: CASRTFPGQQYEQYF.

This clone was seen only once. V is TRBV28 and J is TRBJ1-5; 7 bases agree with TRBD1. The V gene's germline CDR1 is MDHEN and CDR2 SYDVKM. With 2 bases clipped from V and 0 bases from J, the junction kept 10 bases outside the gene matches. The CDR3 spans 18 residues. This chain's CDR3 is CASSLVGDSAYSNQPQHF. CDR3 DNA: TGTGCCAGCAGTTTAGTAGGGGACAGTGCTTATAGCAATCAGCCCCAGCATTTT.

The chain links TRBV10-1 to TRBJ2-2, with unresolved D. Between the trimmed V and J ends, which lost 10 bases and 4 bases, there was a span of 13 bases. Germline assignment: CDR1 WNHNN and CDR2 SYGVQD (reference sequence). The CDR3 extends over 13 amino acids. The CDR3 spells CATTSSGTGELFF. The CDR3 coding sequence is TGCGCCACCACCTCGTCAGGCACCGGGGAGCTGTTTTTT.

This clone turned up a few times. The chain employs TRBV29-1 and TRBJ2-2; 7 bases line up with TRBD1. This CDR3 is 14 amino acids long. From germline, CDR1 is SQVTM and CDR2 ANQGSEA. With 7 bases clipped from V and 2 bases from J, the junction kept 7 bases outside the gene matches. The CDR3 DNA reads TGCAGCGCTGCCGGGACAGCTAACACCGGGGAGCTGTTTTTT. Its protein product is CSAAGTANTGELFF.

The chain uses TRBV14 and TRBJ2-5, with D perhaps TRBD2 (5 bases). V shed 4 bases and J shed 5 bases, with 17 bases lying between them. In germline, CDR1 is SGHDN, CDR2 FVKESK. The CDR3 has 15 residues. The CDR3 bases are TGTGCCAGCAGCCCTGAGCGGAAACCTTGGGAGACCCAGTACTTC. Translation: CASSPERKPWETQYF.

This chain links TRBV6-5 with TRBJ1-1; D unresolved. The germline V gene encodes CDR1 MNHEY and CDR2 SVGAGI. The V gene lost 6 bases and the J gene lost 1 base, with 9 bases spanning the gap. This CDR3 is 13 amino acids long. CDR3 bases: TGTGCCAGCAGGCGAGGGTGGAACACTGAAGCTTTCTTT. Translated: CASRRGWNTEAFF.

This rearrangement joins TRBV6-6 to TRBJ2-1, with 10 bases aligning to TRBD1. This CDR3 has 16 residues. Germline CDR1 MNHNY, CDR2 SVGAGI (reference sequence). V gave up 1 base and J gave up 3 bases; unmatched junction bases: 3. CDR3 DNA sequence: TGTGCCAGCAGTTACTATCGGGACAGGGGCTACAATGAGCAGTTCTTC. Amino acid sequence: CASSYYRDRGYNEQFF.

The V call is TRBV10-1, the J call TRBJ2-5; D is undetermined. Trimming stripped 6 bases from V and 4 bases from J, with 12 bases between. The CDR3 is 13 residues long. The germline gives CDR1 WNHNN, CDR2 SYGVQD (reference sequence). This CDR3 is CASSRGVGETQYF. For the CDR3, the DNA is TGCGCCAGCAGCCGCGGAGTGGGAGAGACCCAGTACTTC.